Below are 24 T cell receptor beta chains sequenced from a single sample in a study of T cell repertoires in cytomegalovirus infection (dated by TCRdb to 2018 to 2020). No antigens are known for them. The sequencer was an Illumina HiSeq 1500. TCRdb cleaned the public reads at Q25 with fastp, built clones with MiXCR and kept in-frame beta chains. Records with the same CDR3 protein are collapsed into one entry carrying the most frequent genes and DNA. This sample has about a million distinct CDR3 sequences in its table, and under 40% of those were observed once. The ten top clones hold 13% of the sample. Interpreted using the paper, the treatment or condition label stands for: in vitro stimulation with specific CMV peptide epitopes to enrich CMV-specific T cells. This specimen consisted of cultured CD8+ T cells from PBMCs, obtained from culture after CMV antigen stimulation. The receptors here all came from a human donor in good health (CMV status not recorded). Some clones in this sample may be carry-over from other donors' samples.

The rearrangement joins TRBV10-3 to TRBJ1-1, with 8 nucleotides matching TRBD1. The CDR3 loop spans 14 amino acids. CDR1 and CDR2 from the germline V gene are ENHRY and SYGVKD. J was trimmed by 0 bases and V by 8 bases; bases with no gene match: 5. The CDR3 region is CAIARTGLNTEAFF. CDR3 DNA: TGTGCCATCGCCCGGACAGGGCTGAACACTGAAGCTTTCTTT.

This clonotype was detected ten times or more. The chain has TRBV11-2 and TRBJ1-1; 7 bases are a match to TRBD1. With 5 bases clipped from V and 5 bases from J, the junction kept 5 bases outside the gene matches. The germline CDR1 and CDR2 sequences are SGHAT and FQNNGV. This CDR3 region has 13 residues. The CDR3 loop is CASSTTGRTEAFF. CDR3 nucleotide sequence: TGTGCCAGCAGCACGACAGGGCGAACTGAAGCTTTCTTT.

A few counts support this clonotype. The chain uses TRBV28 and TRBJ2-5; 7 bases align to TRBD1. The CDR3 contains 18 residues. The junction had 20 bases not matched to a gene; V was cut back by 6 bases and J by 4 bases. Germline V gene data show CDR1 as MDHEN and CDR2 as SYDVKM. This CDR3 is CASRLETTGSLRPETQYF. CDR3 sequence (DNA): TGTGCCAGCAGACTTGAGACGACAGGGTCACTACGCCCAGAGACCCAGTACTTC. Variable domain in full (rest from reference TRBV28 and TRBJ2-5): DVKVTQSSRYLVKRTGEKVFLECVQDMDHENMFWYRQDPGLGLRLIYFSYDVKMKEKGDIPEGYSVSREKKERFSLILESASTNQTSMYLCASRLETTGSLRPETQYFGPGTRLLVL.

This rearrangement joins TRBV6-6 to TRBJ1-1; D remains unclear. From germline, CDR1 is MNHNY and CDR2 SVGAGI (reference sequence). Trimming took off 5 bases at V and 1 base at J, with 14 bases between the two ends. The CDR3 is 15 residues long. This chain's CDR3 is CASSPLGGGNTEAFF. In nucleotides, the CDR3 is TGTGCCAGCAGTCCCCTTGGTGGCGGGAACACTGAAGCTTTCTTT.

The gene calls are TRBV20-1 and TRBJ2-3, with TRBD2 matching over 11 bases. V lost 6 bases and J lost 3; bases outside the gene matches: 5. From germline, CDR1 is DFQATT and CDR2 SNEGSKA (reference sequence). This CDR3 contains 14 residues. The CDR3 DNA sequence: TGCAGTGCGAGGGGACTAGCGGATACAGATACGCAGTATTTT. This encodes CSARGLADTDTQYF.

The sample holds a few counts of this clonotype. V is TRBV7-9 and J is TRBJ2-3, with 8 bases aligning to TRBD1. CDR3 length: 14 residues. Germline V lookup: CDR1 SEHNR, CDR2 FQNEAQ (reference sequence). V dropped 5 bases and J dropped 4; count of bases not matched to a gene: 5. In DNA, the CDR3 is TGTGCCAGCAGCGAGGACAGGGTTCCAGATACGCAGTATTTT. It yields the protein CASSEDRVPDTQYF.

The V call is TRBV6-6, the J call TRBJ2-5; TRBD2 matches 12 bases. Unmatched junction bases numbered 3, after V lost 2 bases and J lost 5 bases. This CDR3 spans 15 amino acids. Per germline, CDR1 MNHNY and CDR2 SVGAGI (reference sequence). The CDR3 sequence: CASSYLAGGLETQYF. CDR3 bases: TGTGCCAGCAGTTACCTAGCGGGGGGGTTGGAGACCCAGTACTTC.

Ten or more counts support this clonotype. The chain combines TRBV7-2 with TRBJ2-3, with D maybe TRBD2 (7 bases). V dropped 2 bases and J dropped 4 bases, with 16 bases sitting between them. Per germline, CDR1 SGHTA and CDR2 FQGNSA. The CDR3 is 16 amino acids. This CDR3 is CASSLLIRGAPDTQYF. The CDR3 DNA reads TGTGCCAGCAGCTTACTCATCCGGGGGGCCCCAGATACGCAGTATTTT.

The chain links TRBV23-1 to TRBJ2-7; D uncertain. TRBV23-1 is noted as an ORF with a role that remains uncertain. The CDR3 contains 14 residues. Deletions cut 0 bases from V and 7 bases from J, with 13 bases between. The CDR3 coding sequence is TGCGCCAGCAGTCAATCCCCCAGACCGGGTGAGCAGTACGTC. Its protein is CASSQSPRPGEQYV.

Only a few counts were recorded for this clonotype. One end of the junction fails to match germline, which may point to a read error. The chain is built from TRBV7-6 and TRBJ2-5; D ambiguous. The germline V gene encodes CDR1 SGHVS and CDR2 FNYEAQ. The CDR3 sequence is 13 residues long. In DNA form, the CDR3 reads TGTGCTAGCAGCCGCATAGACCCTGAGACCCAGTACTTC. Amino acid sequence: CASSRIDPETQYF.

The V and J genes are TRBV19 and TRBJ2-1; 7 nucleotides align to TRBD1. CDR3 length: 13 amino acids. The junction had 8 bases not matched to a gene; V was cut back by 10 bases and J by 5 bases. Germline loops: CDR1 LNHDA, CDR2 SQIVND (reference sequence). The CDR3 DNA is TGTGCCACGACAGGGTGGGATCACAATGAGCAGTTCTTC. This gives the protein CATTGWDHNEQFF.

The chain's CDR3 is CASSPIMMNTEAFF. Here the CDR3 DNA reads TGTGCCAGTAGTCCAATTATGATGAACACTGAAGCTTTCTTT. The chain uses TRBV19 and TRBJ1-1; D gene ambiguous. Germline CDR1 reads LNHDA; CDR2 reads SQIVND (reference sequence). V dropped 5 bases and J dropped 0 bases, with 10 bases sitting between them. The length of the CDR3 is 14 residues.

This rearrangement joins TRBV7-6 to TRBJ2-7, with D hard to call. The CDR3 totals 12 residues. V lost 9 bases, J lost 4 bases, and 13 bases lay in between. The germline gives CDR1 SGHVS, CDR2 FNYEAQ. The chain's CDR3 is CASQGLSYEQYF. The DNA of the CDR3 is TGTGCCAGTCAAGGGCTCTCTTACGAGCAGTACTTC.

There are many counts of this clonotype. The CDR3 region has the DNA TGTGCCAGCAGCTTGAGGGGGGGCGGGGGCGAGAGCTCCTACAATGAGCAGTTCTTC. Its translation is CASSLRGGGGESSYNEQFF. This sequence joins TRBV9 and TRBJ2-1; possibly TRBD2 for D (7 bases). Trimming shortened V by 4 bases and J by 0 bases, and 23 bases separated the two germline ends. This CDR3 has 19 residues. CDR1 is SGDLS, CDR2 YYNGEE, per germline. The full variable domain, rest sourced from reference TRBV9 and TRBJ2-1, is DSGVTQTPKHLITATGQRVTLRCSPRSGDLSVYWYQQSLDQGLQFLIQYYNGEERAKGNILERFSAQQFPDLHSELNLSSLELGDSALYFCASSLRGGGGESSYNEQFFGPGTRLTVL.

This clonotype was counted many times. J is TRBJ2-1 and V is TRBV7-2, with D unresolved. CDR3 length: 13 amino acids. Trimming removed 5 bases from V and 9 bases from J, with 14 bases in between. Germline V lookup: CDR1 SGHTA, CDR2 FQGNSA. CDR3 loop: CASSELADTEQFF. As DNA, the CDR3 is TGTGCCAGCAGCGAATTGGCTGACACTGAGCAGTTCTTC.

The chain carries TRBV2 and TRBJ2-1; 9 bases align to TRBD2. The CDR3 runs 14 residues. V was clipped by 10 bases and J by 3 bases; unmatched bases: 7. From germline, CDR1 is SNHLY and CDR2 FYNNEI. The CDR3 region has the DNA TGTGCCACCTATCTAGCGGGGAACTACAATGAGCAGTTCTTC. Protein product: CATYLAGNYNEQFF.

The V and J genes are TRBV15 and TRBJ1-1; D is perhaps TRBD1 (5 bases). Germline V gene lookup returns CDR1 LNHNV and CDR2 YYDKDF (reference sequence). Trimming removed 0 bases at V and 2 bases at J, with 7 bases between. The CDR3 has 14 amino acids. The CDR3 loop is CATSRDGANTEAFF. The CDR3 region has the DNA TGTGCCACCAGCAGAGACGGGGCCAACACTGAAGCTTTCTTT.

This clonotype was counted between two and nine times. The chain carries TRBV12-3 or TRBV12-4 and TRBJ2-1; D remains ambiguous. This CDR3 is 13 amino acids long. V gave up 5 bases and J gave up 6 bases, with 11 bases separating them. The CDR3, as DNA: TGTGCCAGCAGTATCCGGGCGAGCAATGAGCAGTTCTTC. As protein: CASSIRASNEQFF.

The genes are TRBV2 and TRBJ1-1, with 7 bases fitting TRBD1. V dropped 10 bases and J dropped 1; count of bases not matched to a gene: 6. The V gene's germline CDR1 is SNHLY and CDR2 FYNNEI. This CDR3 spans 13 amino acids. In DNA form, the CDR3 reads TGTGCCACACCGGGACAGCAGAACACTGAAGCTTTCTTT. It yields the protein CATPGQQNTEAFF.

The chain couples TRBV7-2 to TRBJ2-3; 8 nucleotides align to TRBD2. Germline CDR1 is SGHTA and CDR2 is FQGNSA. The CDR3 is made up of 18 amino acids. Trimming at V came to 3 bases and at J to 0 bases, leaving 11 bases not matched to a gene. CDR3 region: CASSFLAGPDVSTDTQYF. The CDR3 region has the DNA TGTGCCAGCAGCTTCTTAGCGGGGCCGGACGTTAGCACAGATACGCAGTATTTT. Drawing the rest from reference TRBV7-2 and TRBJ2-3, the complete variable domain is GAGVSQSPSNKVTEKGKDVELRCDPISGHTALYWYRQSLGQGLEFLIYFQGNSAPDKSGLPSDRFSAERTGGSVSTLTIQRTQQEDSAVYLCASSFLAGPDVSTDTQYFGPGTRLTVL.

This clonotype was observed many times. The chain has TRBV7-9 and TRBJ2-3, with a possible D match to TRBD2 (7 bases). The CDR3 length is 20 residues. V was trimmed by 5 bases and J by 5 bases, leaving 32 bases between them. Germline CDR1 SEHNR, CDR2 FQNEAQ (reference sequence). CDR3 nucleotide sequence: TGTGCCAGCAGCGCCCCGAGAACAGGGTCGACTCGAGCGGGGATAGATACGCAGTATTTT. Residues: CASSAPRTGSTRAGIDTQYF.

Only a few counts were recorded for this clonotype. The chain recombines TRBV7-9 with TRBJ1-4, with unresolved D. Germline CDR1 SEHNR, CDR2 FQNEAQ (reference sequence). V lost 0 bases and J 5 bases, leaving 13 bases between the germline ends. This CDR3 has 16 amino acids. Here the CDR3 reads CASSLAHGERNEKLFF. CDR3 DNA sequence: TGTGCCAGCAGCTTAGCGCACGGGGAGAGGAATGAAAAACTGTTTTTT.

This clonotype came up a few times. The chain carries TRBV6-6 and TRBJ1-3; D gene ambiguous. The CDR3 contains 16 residues. The germline V gene has CDR1 MNHNY and CDR2 SVGAGI (reference sequence). The germline V and J ends were trimmed by 5 bases and 2 bases, with 16 bases remaining between them. CDR3 protein: CASSGRRHLAGNTIYF. The CDR3 DNA is TGTGCCAGCAGTGGACGGAGGCACCTTGCTGGAAACACCATATATTTT.

The J gene is TRBJ1-1, the V gene TRBV25-1; tentatively, D is TRBD1 (5 bases). Germline assignment: CDR1 MGHDK and CDR2 SYGVNS. The CDR3 runs to 12 residues. Between the trimmed V and J ends, which lost 6 bases and 7 bases, there was a span of 12 bases. CDR3 bases: TGTGCCAGCAGGGGTCAGGGAATTGAAGCTTTCTTT. As protein: CASRGQGIEAFF.